The sequence of this T cell receptor (beta chain) was determined in a study of blood T cell repertoires in COVID-19. Across the study: T cells, B-cell-depleted T cells, or PBMCs supplied cDNA or gDNA.

The method was immunoSEQ multiplex PCR; TCRdb's version includes in-frame clones alone and lacks a portion of them. Here the sample spans about 320,000 clones, approximately 91% being singletons. A single count supports this clone. V lost 3 bases and J lost 12; bases outside the gene matches: 9. The CDR3 is made up of 13 amino acids. Germline loops: CDR1 MNHEY, CDR2 SMNVEV (reference sequence). This chain uses TRBV27 with TRBJ2-7; 9 bases match TRBD1. Sequenced: PBMCs or T cells enriched from blood (not recorded which). This TCR derives from a man aged 60-69 years who had recovered from COVID-19. The CDR3 spells CASSLSHRGPLYF. The CDR3, as DNA: TGTGCCAGCAGTTTGAGCCACAGGGGGCCCCTGTACTTC.